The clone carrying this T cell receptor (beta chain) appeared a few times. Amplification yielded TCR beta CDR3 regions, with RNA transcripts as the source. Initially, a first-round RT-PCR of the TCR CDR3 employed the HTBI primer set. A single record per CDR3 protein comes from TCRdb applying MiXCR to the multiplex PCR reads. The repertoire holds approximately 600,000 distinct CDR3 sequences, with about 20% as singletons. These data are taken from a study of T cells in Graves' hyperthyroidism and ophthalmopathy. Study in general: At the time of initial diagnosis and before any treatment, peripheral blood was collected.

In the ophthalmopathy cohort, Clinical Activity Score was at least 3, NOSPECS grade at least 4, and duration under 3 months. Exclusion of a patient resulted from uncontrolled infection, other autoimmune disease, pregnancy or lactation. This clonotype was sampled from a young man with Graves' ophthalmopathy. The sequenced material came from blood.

The CDR3 loop is CASRPTRDSEQYF. In nucleotides, the CDR3 is TGTGCCAGCAGGCCCACCCGGGACTCCGAGCAGTACTTC. J is TRBJ2-7 and V is TRBV6-1, with D tentatively TRBD2 (6 bases). Trimming took off 6 bases at V and 6 bases at J, with 15 bases between the two ends. The CDR3 consists of 13 residues. Germline-derived CDR1 and CDR2 are MNHNS and SASEGT.